Reported below is one T cell receptor (beta chain). The protocol was immunoSEQ multiplex PCR, while the TCRdb copy is restricted to in-frame clones and leaves out a portion. The sample lists roughly 62,000 clones, about 90% occurring once. These data come from a study of graft-versus-host responses after intestinal transplantation. Overall study context: All recipients were transplanted with multivisceral, liver-intestinal, or isolated intestinal grafts.

V lost 1 base and J 4 bases, leaving 9 bases between the germline ends. In germline, CDR1 is MGHRA, CDR2 YSYEKL. The CDR3 has 14 amino acids. The sequenced sample was PBMCs, obtained less than 130 days after intestinal transplantation. This TCR derives from a human patient who received an intestinal transplant, so some T cells may come from the graft donor. The chain couples TRBV4-1 to TRBJ2-3; unclear D gene. Here the CDR3 DNA reads TGCGCCAGCAGCCAAGGGCCCGCGTCAGATACGCAGTATTTT. Protein: CASSQGPASDTQYF.